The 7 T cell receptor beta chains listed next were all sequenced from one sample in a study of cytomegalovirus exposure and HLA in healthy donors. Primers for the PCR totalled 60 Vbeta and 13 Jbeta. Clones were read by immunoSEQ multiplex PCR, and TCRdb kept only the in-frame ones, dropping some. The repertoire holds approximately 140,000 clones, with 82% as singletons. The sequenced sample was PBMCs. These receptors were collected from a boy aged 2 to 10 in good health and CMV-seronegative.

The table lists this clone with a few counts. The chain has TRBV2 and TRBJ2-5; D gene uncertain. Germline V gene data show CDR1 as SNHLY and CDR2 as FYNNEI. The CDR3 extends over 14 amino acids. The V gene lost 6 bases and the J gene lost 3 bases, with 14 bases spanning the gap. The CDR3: CASRPDITEETQYF. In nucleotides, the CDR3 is TGTGCCAGCAGACCTGACATCACCGAAGAGACCCAGTACTTC. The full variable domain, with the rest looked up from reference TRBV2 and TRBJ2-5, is EPEVTQTPSHQVTQMGQEVILRCVPISNHLYFYWYRQILGQKVEFLVSFYNNEISEKSEIFDDQFSVERPDGSNFTLKIRSTKLEDSAMYFCASRPDITEETQYFGPGTRLLVL.

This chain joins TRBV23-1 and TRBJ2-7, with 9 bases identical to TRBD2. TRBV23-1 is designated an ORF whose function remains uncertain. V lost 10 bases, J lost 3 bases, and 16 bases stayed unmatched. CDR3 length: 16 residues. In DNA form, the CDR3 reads TGCGCCACCTCTATGTTCCCGCGACTAGCGGTCTACGAGCAGTACGTC. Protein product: CATSMFPRLAVYEQYV.

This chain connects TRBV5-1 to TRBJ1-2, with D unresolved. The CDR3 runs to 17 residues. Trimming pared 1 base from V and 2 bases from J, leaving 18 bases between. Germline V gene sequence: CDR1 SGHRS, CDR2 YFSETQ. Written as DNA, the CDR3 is TGCGCCAGCAGCTTGTTGGCCCAGGTGGGTTCGAACTATGGCTACACCTTC. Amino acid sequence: CASSLLAQVGSNYGYTF.

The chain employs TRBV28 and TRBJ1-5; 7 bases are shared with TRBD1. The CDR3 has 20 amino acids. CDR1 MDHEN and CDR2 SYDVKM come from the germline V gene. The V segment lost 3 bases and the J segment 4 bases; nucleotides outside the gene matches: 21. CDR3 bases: TGTGCCAGCAGTTTGGATCCTTTCGGAGAAAAAATGACAGGGAATCAGCCCCAGCATTTT. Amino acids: CASSLDPFGEKMTGNQPQHF. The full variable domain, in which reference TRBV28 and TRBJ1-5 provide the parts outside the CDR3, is DVKVTQSSRYLVKRTGEKVFLECVQDMDHENMFWYRQDPGLGLRLIYFSYDVKMKEKGDIPEGYSVSREKKERFSLILESASTNQTSMYLCASSLDPFGEKMTGNQPQHFGDGTRLSIL.

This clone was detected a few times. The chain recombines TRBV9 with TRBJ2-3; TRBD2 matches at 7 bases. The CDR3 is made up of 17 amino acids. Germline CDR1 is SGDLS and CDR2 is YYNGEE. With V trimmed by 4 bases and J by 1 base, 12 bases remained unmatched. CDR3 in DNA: TGTGCCAGCAGCCCTCTACTTATGGGGGGGGGCACAGATACGCAGTATTTT. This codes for CASSPLLMGGGTDTQYF.

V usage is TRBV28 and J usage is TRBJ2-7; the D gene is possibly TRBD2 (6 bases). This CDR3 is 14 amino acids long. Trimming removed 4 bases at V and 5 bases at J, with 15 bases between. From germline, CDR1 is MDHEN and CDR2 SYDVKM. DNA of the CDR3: TGTGCCAGCAGTTCCCTTGGGGGGACTCACGAGCAGTACGTC. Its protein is CASSSLGGTHEQYV.

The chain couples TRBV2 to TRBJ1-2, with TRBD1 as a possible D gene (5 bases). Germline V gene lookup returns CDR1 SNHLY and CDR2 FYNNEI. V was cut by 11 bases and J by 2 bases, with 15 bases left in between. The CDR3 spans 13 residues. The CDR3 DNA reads TGTGCCTGGGGGGGAGGAGACAACTATGGCTACACCTTC. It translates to CAWGGGDNYGYTF.